Presented here are 30 T cell receptor beta chains from one specimen sequenced in a study of cytomegalovirus exposure and HLA in healthy donors. Vbeta (60) and Jbeta (13) primers were used in the PCR. This table comes from immunoSEQ multiplex PCR, and its TCRdb copy is limited to in-frame clones, with some not included. Of 90,000 to 130,000 clones in the sample, more than 65% were seen once. The material sequenced was PBMCs. Receptor source: a woman aged 25 to 39 in good health and CMV-seronegative.

V and J are TRBV6-1 and TRBJ1-1, with TRBD1 identical over 8 bases. The CDR3 is 14 residues long. The germline V gene encodes CDR1 MNHNS and CDR2 SASEGT. V dropped 7 bases and J dropped 5; count of bases not matched to a gene: 9. Written as DNA, the CDR3 is TGTGCCAGCAATCCCCAGGGGGCGTGGACTGAAGCTTTCTTT. It is translated as CASNPQGAWTEAFF.

This chain links TRBV5-1 with TRBJ1-2, with D possibly being TRBD1 (6 bases). Trimming took 0 bases from V and 5 from J, leaving 14 bases between them. This CDR3 spans 15 amino acids. Germline V gene data show CDR1 as SGHRS and CDR2 as YFSETQ. The CDR3 sequence is CASSLGTDQGYGYTF. In DNA, the CDR3 is TGCGCCAGCAGCTTGGGGACAGATCAGGGGTATGGCTACACCTTC.

The J gene is TRBJ1-2, the V gene TRBV12-5, with D uncertain. The CDR3 covers 14 residues. V lost 3 bases and J lost 2, with 10 bases in between. Germline V gene lookup returns CDR1 LGHNT and CDR2 FRNRAP. The CDR3 nucleotides read TGTGCTAGTGGTTTAAGGGAGTCCAACTATGGCTACACCTTC. It specifies CASGLRESNYGYTF.

This clone has just one count. The V call is TRBV6-5, the J call TRBJ1-4; 9 positions agree with TRBD1. CDR3 length equals 15 residues. V dropped 4 bases and J dropped 8; count of bases not matched to a gene: 8. CDR1 is MNHEY, CDR2 SVGAGI, per germline. CDR3 nucleotide sequence: TGTGCCAGCAGTTCCGGACAGGGGCCGCAAGAAAAACTGTTTTTT. Translating gives CASSSGQGPQEKLFF.

The chain uses TRBV6-5 and TRBJ2-7; TRBD2 might be the D (6 bases). The CDR3 sequence is 15 residues long. Germline CDR1 and CDR2: MNHEY and SVGAGI. The V end lost 0 bases, the J end lost 5 bases, and 14 bases lay between the germline ends. In DNA, the CDR3 is TGTGCCAGCAGTTACTCGTTTCAGGGAGGCCACGAGCAGTACTTC. Its protein is CASSYSFQGGHEQYF.

The V call is TRBV30, the J call TRBJ1-1; no firm D call. The CDR3 runs to 13 residues. Trimming cost V 0 bases and J 3 bases, with 8 bases left between them. Germline V gene data show CDR1 as GTSNPN and CDR2 as SVGIG (reference sequence). In DNA form, the CDR3 reads TGTGCCTGGAGTGTAGAGCGATACACTGAAGCTTTCTTT. This encodes CAWSVERYTEAFF.

The gene calls are TRBV7-6 and TRBJ1-1; 7 positions match TRBD1. This CDR3 spans 14 amino acids. Losses at the gene ends were 4 bases for V and 1 base for J; bases not matched to a gene: 3. In germline, CDR1 is SGHVS, CDR2 FNYEAQ. This CDR3 is CASSSQGTNTEAFF. CDR3 nucleotide sequence: TGTGCCAGCAGCTCACAGGGGACGAACACTGAAGCTTTCTTT. Filled out from reference TRBV7-6 and TRBJ1-1, the complete variable domain reads GAGVSQSPRYKVTKRGQDVALRCDPISGHVSLYWYRQALGQGPEFLTYFNYEAQQDKSGLPNDRFSAERPEGSISTLTIQRTEQRDSAMYRCASSSQGTNTEAFFGQGTRLTVV.

The gene calls are TRBV2 and TRBJ2-3; 7 nucleotides line up with TRBD1. The CDR3 consists of 16 residues. Germline V CDR1 and CDR2: SNHLY, FYNNEI. After removal of 5 bases from V and 5 bases from J, the junction contained 13 bases not matched to a gene. The DNA for the CDR3 is TGTGCCAGCAGTAGCGGACAGGCATACCGGCAAGATACGCAGTATTTT. Protein: CASSSGQAYRQDTQYF.

This rearrangement joins TRBV10-1 to TRBJ2-3; 8 bases match TRBD2. V lost 3 bases and J lost 3; bases outside the gene matches: 8. The CDR3 has 16 residues. Germline values: CDR1 WNHNN, CDR2 SYGVQD (reference sequence). CDR3 protein: CASSDGSGSVTDTQYF. The CDR3 coding sequence is TGCGCCAGCAGTGACGGAAGCGGGAGTGTTACAGATACGCAGTATTTT.

This rearrangement joins TRBV4-2 to TRBJ1-2, with TRBD1 matching over 9 bases. This CDR3 is 12 amino acids long. Germline V gene lookup returns CDR1 LGHNA and CDR2 YNFKEQ. Germline trimming cut 5 bases from V and 7 bases from J; bases unmatched to any gene: 2. For the CDR3, the DNA is TGTGCCAGCAGCGGACAGGGGTGTGGCTACACCTTC. Amino acid sequence: CASSGQGCGYTF.

The V gene is TRBV7-9, the J gene TRBJ2-3, with D tentatively TRBD2 (6 bases). Trimming left V 3 bases short and J 1 base short, with 17 bases between. The germline CDR1 and CDR2 sequences are SEHNR and FQNEAQ (reference sequence). The CDR3 totals 17 residues. CDR3 sequence reads: CASSFIGGRFGTDTQYF. CDR3 coding DNA: TGTGCCAGCAGCTTTATTGGAGGGCGGTTTGGCACAGATACGCAGTATTTT.

The V call is TRBV9, the J call TRBJ2-1; D not resolved. Per the germline V gene, CDR1 is SGDLS and CDR2 is YYNGEE. Between the trimmed V and J ends, which lost 4 bases and 0 bases, there was a span of 14 bases. The CDR3 spans 16 residues. Written as DNA, the CDR3 is TGTGCCAGCAGCCCGCCTGGCGGTAGCTCCTACAATGAGCAGTTCTTC. Protein sequence: CASSPPGGSSYNEQFF.

The V and J genes are TRBV6-6 and TRBJ1-3, with D tentatively TRBD1 (6 bases). This CDR3 is built from 13 residues. CDR1 is MNHNY, CDR2 SVGAGI, per germline (reference sequence). The V gene lost 6 bases and the J gene lost 8 bases, with 14 bases spanning the gap. CDR3 amino acids: CASRGSRGDTIYF. The CDR3 coding sequence is TGTGCCAGCAGAGGGAGCAGGGGAGACACCATATATTTT.

The chain has TRBV28 and TRBJ2-7, with D maybe TRBD1 (6 bases). The germline CDR1 and CDR2 sequences are MDHEN and SYDVKM. V was cut by 8 bases and J by 1 base, with 15 bases left in between. CDR3 length equals 14 residues. CDR3 in DNA: TGTGCCAGCTGCGTACCGGGACATTCCTACGAGCAGTACTTC. Translated, it gives CASCVPGHSYEQYF.

This clone was detected a few times. The V and J genes are TRBV21-1 and TRBJ2-7; the table's D call TRBD2 went unverified against the DNA. TRBV21-1 represents a pseudogene. The CDR3 loop spans 14 amino acids. CDR3 sequence reads: CASSSSLSHNSRYF. The CDR3 bases are TGTGCCAGCAGCAGTTCCCTTTCTCATAACTCTAGGTACTTC.

This clone was seen a handful of times. The CDR3 loop is CASSEALGGSEQYF. DNA of the CDR3: TGTGCCAGCAGTGAAGCGCTTGGAGGTTCCGAGCAGTACTTC. V usage is TRBV6-1 and J usage is TRBJ2-7; TRBD2 is a possible D gene (5 bases). V shed 0 bases and J shed 6 bases, with 12 bases lying between them. The germline V gene has CDR1 MNHNS and CDR2 SASEGT. The CDR3 extends over 14 amino acids.

The chain has TRBV5-1 and TRBJ2-6, with D possibly matching TRBD1 (5 bases). Trimming pared 0 bases from V and 0 bases from J, leaving 13 bases between. This CDR3 is built from 18 residues. Germline V lookup: CDR1 SGHRS, CDR2 YFSETQ. The CDR3: CASSLGGRANSGANVLTF. DNA for the CDR3: TGCGCCAGCAGCTTGGGTGGCAGGGCCAACTCTGGGGCCAACGTCCTGACTTTC.

This clone has only a few counts. The chain combines TRBV30 with TRBJ1-1; D is ambiguous. V lost 1 base and J 4 bases, leaving 13 bases between the germline ends. Germline V lookup: CDR1 GTSNPN, CDR2 SVGIG (reference sequence). The CDR3 has 14 residues. As DNA, the CDR3 is TGTGCCTGGAGTGAGGTCCAGGTGGCCACTGAAGCTTTCTTT. As protein: CAWSEVQVATEAFF. The complete variable domain, with remaining parts taken from reference TRBV30 and TRBJ1-1, reads SQTIHQWPATLVQPVGSPLSLECTVEGTSNPNLYWYRQAAGRGLQLLFYSVGIGQISSEVPQNLSASRPQDRQFILSSKKLLLSDSGFYLCAWSEVQVATEAFFGQGTRLTVV.

The CDR3 loop reads CASKQNTGELFF. CDR3 DNA: TGTGCCAGCAAACAGAACACCGGGGAGCTGTTTTTT. V gene TRBV25-1 combines with J gene TRBJ2-2; D gene unclear. Germline V gene data show CDR1 as MGHDK and CDR2 as SYGVNS. The CDR3 contains 12 residues. V shed 7 bases and J shed 1 base, with 4 bases lying between them.

The chain links TRBV13 to TRBJ2-1; TRBD2 is a possible D gene (5 bases). The germline V gene encodes CDR1 PRHDT and CDR2 FYEKMQ (reference sequence). This CDR3 region has 13 residues. V gave up 4 bases and J gave up 3 bases, with 7 bases separating them. The CDR3 DNA reads as TGTGCCAGCAGCTCCCGGGGCTACAATGAGCAGTTCTTC. This sequence encodes CASSSRGYNEQFF.

The chain has TRBV6-5 and TRBJ1-1; maybe TRBD1 (6 bases). The CDR3 consists of 14 residues. CDR1 is MNHEY and CDR2 is SVGAGI in the germline V gene. V was trimmed by 2 bases and J by 3 bases, leaving 10 bases between them. This chain's CDR3 is CASSYAGADTEAFF. DNA of the CDR3: TGTGCCAGCAGTTACGCAGGGGCAGACACTGAAGCTTTCTTT.

V and J are TRBV30 and TRBJ1-1, with D tentatively TRBD1 (6 bases). The CDR3 loop spans 11 amino acids. Germline V gene data show CDR1 as GTSNPN and CDR2 as SVGIG (reference sequence). The CDR3 bases are TGTGCGGGGGGGCCGAACACTGAAGCTTTCTTT. It encodes CAGGPNTEAFF.

This clone has a single count. This chain links TRBV6-1 with TRBJ1-1; 7 positions agree with TRBD1. With V trimmed by 2 bases and J by 10 bases, 7 bases remained unmatched. CDR1 is MNHNS and CDR2 is SASEGT in the germline V gene. This CDR3 contains 13 residues. The CDR3 protein is CASSELWDRRAFF. The CDR3 coding sequence is TGTGCCAGCAGTGAATTATGGGACAGACGAGCTTTCTTT.

This chain links TRBV18 with TRBJ1-2; 9 bases match TRBD1. CDR3 length equals 14 residues. The V segment lost 5 bases and the J segment 4 bases; nucleotides outside the gene matches: 5. The germline V gene has CDR1 KGHSH and CDR2 LQKENI. This chain's CDR3 is CASSIGQGTYGYTF. For the CDR3, the DNA is TGTGCCAGCTCAATAGGACAGGGGACCTATGGCTACACCTTC.

CDR3 bases: TGTGCCAGCAGTGAAGCGACAGGGTGGATGGGGTACTTC. This codes for CASSEATGWMGYF. The chain uses TRBV6-1 and TRBJ2-7; 7 bases map to TRBD1. With 0 bases clipped from V and 12 bases from J, the junction kept 8 bases outside the gene matches. The CDR3 sequence is 13 residues long. CDR1 MNHNS and CDR2 SASEGT come from the germline V gene.

The chain combines TRBV7-9 with TRBJ2-1, with 11 bases aligning to TRBD2. The V and J ends lost 1 base and 16 bases, in that order; junction bases with no gene match: 12. CDR1 and CDR2 from the germline V gene are SEHNR and FQNEAQ (reference sequence). This CDR3 region has 15 residues. The CDR3 spells CASSLGLAGPPRFFF. CDR3 DNA: TGTGCCAGCAGCTTAGGACTAGCGGGGCCCCCTAGGTTTTTCTTC. Full variable domain (missing parts from reference TRBV7-9 and TRBJ2-1): DTGVSQNPRHKITKRGQNVTFRCDPISEHNRLYWYRQTLGQGPEFLTYFQNEAQLEKSRLLSDRFSAERPKGSFSTLEIQRTEQGDSAMYLCASSLGLAGPPRFFFGPGTRLTVL.

This chain uses TRBV20-1 with TRBJ2-5, with D unclear. CDR3 length: 11 amino acids. Per germline, CDR1 DFQATT and CDR2 SNEGSKA (reference sequence). V was trimmed by 3 bases and J by 4 bases, leaving 6 bases between them. The chain's CDR3 is CSARLVETQYF. Written as DNA, the CDR3 is TGCAGTGCTAGGCTAGTAGAGACCCAGTACTTC.

This chain connects TRBV5-1 to TRBJ2-5; D not resolved. CDR1 is SGHRS, CDR2 YFSETQ, per germline. The CDR3 is made up of 15 amino acids. V lost 0 bases and J 1 base, leaving 10 bases between the germline ends. The CDR3 here is CASSLAITSQETQYF. The CDR3 region has the DNA TGCGCCAGCAGCTTGGCTATAACCTCCCAAGAGACCCAGTACTTC.

This sequence joins TRBV5-1 and TRBJ1-4, with D maybe TRBD1 (5 bases). Between the trimmed V and J ends, which lost 4 bases and 6 bases, there was a span of 19 bases. CDR3 length equals 16 residues. Germline V lookup: CDR1 SGHRS, CDR2 YFSETQ. CDR3 sequence: CASSLSPGRGYEKLFF. The CDR3 DNA is TGCGCCAGCAGCCTATCCCCTGGTAGGGGATATGAAAAACTGTTTTTT.

This rearrangement joins TRBV11-3 to TRBJ2-7, with TRBD1 matching over 8 bases. Trimming at V came to 4 bases and at J to 4 bases, leaving 6 bases not matched to a gene. This CDR3 spans 14 amino acids. Per the germline V gene, CDR1 is SGHNT and CDR2 is YENEEA. DNA for the CDR3: TGTGCCAGCAGCTCTGGGGACAGGAGATACGAGCAGTACTTC. Residues: CASSSGDRRYEQYF.